Included here is one TCR beta chain sequence, with context. This sample was included in a study of blood T cell repertoires in COVID-19. TCRdb keeps only in-frame clones here, not all; method: immunoSEQ multiplex PCR. The sample lists about 260,000 clones, about 87% occurring once. The length of the CDR3 is 14 residues. The germline V and J ends were trimmed by 4 bases and 2 bases, with 14 bases remaining between them. Per germline, CDR1 SQVTM and CDR2 ANQGSEA. The sample consisted of peripheral blood. The sequence derives from a woman aged 40-49 years who had recovered from COVID-19. The chain combines TRBV29-1 with TRBJ1-1; a weak D match, TRBD1 (5 bases). CDR3 DNA sequence: TGCAGCGTTGCTAGACAGATCCAAAACACTGAAGCTTTCTTT. The encoded protein is CSVARQIQNTEAFF.